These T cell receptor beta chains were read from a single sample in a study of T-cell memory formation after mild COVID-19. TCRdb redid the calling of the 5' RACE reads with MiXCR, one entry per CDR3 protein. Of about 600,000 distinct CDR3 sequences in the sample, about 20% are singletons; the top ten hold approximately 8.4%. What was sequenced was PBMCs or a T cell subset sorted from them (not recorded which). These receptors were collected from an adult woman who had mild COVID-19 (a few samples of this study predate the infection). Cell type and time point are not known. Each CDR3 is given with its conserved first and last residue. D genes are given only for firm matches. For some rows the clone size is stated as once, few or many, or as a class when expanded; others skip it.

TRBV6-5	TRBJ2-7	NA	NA	TGTGCCAGCAGTTACCCCCCATCTCGCGAGCAGTACTTC	CASSYPPSREQYF
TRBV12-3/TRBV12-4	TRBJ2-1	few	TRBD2	TGTGCCAGCAGTCCCCGGACTAGTCATGGGGATGAGCAGTTCTTC	CASSPRTSHGDEQFF
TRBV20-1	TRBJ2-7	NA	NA	TGCAGTGCTAGAGGTCATACCGGCTCCTACGAGCAGTACTTC	CSARGHTGSYEQYF
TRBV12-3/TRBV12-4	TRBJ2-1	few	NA	TGTGCCAGCACGCTTTCAGGGCCCCCTTTGGATGAGCAGTTCTTC	CASTLSGPPLDEQFF
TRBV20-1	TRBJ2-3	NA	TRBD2	TGCAGTGCGAGGGGACTAGCGGCCCGTTCACGAGGTACGCAGTATTTT	CSARGLAARSRGTQYF
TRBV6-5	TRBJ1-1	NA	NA	TGTGCCAGCAGTTACTCGACGGCCGGGGTCACTGAAGCTTTCTTT	CASSYSTAGVTEAFF
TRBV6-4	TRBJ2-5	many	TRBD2	TGTGCCAGCAGCGAGGGGACTAGCGGCCAAGAGACCCAGTACTTC	CASSEGTSGQETQYF
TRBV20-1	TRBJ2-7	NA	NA	TGCAGTGCCGCCGGTCGGGACGGGTCCTACGAGCAGTACTTC	CSAAGRDGSYEQYF
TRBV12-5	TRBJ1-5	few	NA	TGTGCTAGTGGTTTGGTTTCAATGGGAGGACCAGGTCAGCCCCAGCATTTT	CASGLVSMGGPGQPQHF
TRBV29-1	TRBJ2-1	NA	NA	TGCAGCGTTGAATTAGGCCACCCTTCCTACAATGAGCAGTTCTTC	CSVELGHPSYNEQFF
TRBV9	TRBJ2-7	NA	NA	TGTGCCAGCAGCGTAGCAGACACGTCCTACGAGCAGTACTTC	CASSVADTSYEQYF
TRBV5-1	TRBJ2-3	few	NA	TGCGCCAGCAGCTTGTATGGTCCCGGGGGAACAGATACGCAGTATTTT	CASSLYGPGGTDTQYF
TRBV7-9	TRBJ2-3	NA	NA	TGTGCCAGCAGCTTTGGGGGTAGGGTGGACACAGATACGCAGTATTTT	CASSFGGRVDTDTQYF
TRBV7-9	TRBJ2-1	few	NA	TGTGCCAGCAGCTTAGGGGGAGCCGGGAGCTCCTACAATGAGCAGTTCTTC	CASSLGGAGSSYNEQFF
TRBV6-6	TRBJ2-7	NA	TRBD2	TGTGCCAGCAGTTTTCTAGCGGGGGGCCCCCACGAGCAGTACTTC	CASSFLAGGPHEQYF
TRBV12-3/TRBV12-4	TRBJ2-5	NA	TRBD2	TGTGCCAGCAGTTTAGTGGCGGGGGGGGCCGAGACCCAGTACTTC	CASSLVAGGAETQYF
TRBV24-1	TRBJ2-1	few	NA	TGTGCCACCAGTGATTCCCCCAGGGGGGGTTACAATGAGCAGTTCTTC	CATSDSPRGGYNEQFF
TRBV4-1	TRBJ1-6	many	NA	TGCGCCAGCAGCCAAGATCGTGCGGGGCGAACACCCCTCCACTTT	CASSQDRAGRTPLHF
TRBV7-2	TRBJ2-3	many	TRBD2	TGTGCCAGCAGCCCGGGACTAGCCACAGATACGCAGTATTTT	CASSPGLATDTQYF
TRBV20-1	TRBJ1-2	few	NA	TGCAGTGCTACTCAGGGTCGAGGCTATGGCTACACCTTC	CSATQGRGYGYTF
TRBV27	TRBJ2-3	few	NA	TGTGCCAGCAGTTTGGGCCCGGTACAACTAGATACGCAGTATTTT	CASSLGPVQLDTQYF
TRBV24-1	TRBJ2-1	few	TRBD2	TGTGCCACCAGGGGGGTAGCGGGCAATGAGCAGTTCTTC	CATRGVAGNEQFF
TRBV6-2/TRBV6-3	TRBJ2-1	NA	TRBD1	TGTGCCACCCTCCTCCCCCAGGGGGCCCCTTACAATGAGCAGTTCTTC	CATLLPQGAPYNEQFF
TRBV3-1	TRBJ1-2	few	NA	TGTGCCAGCAGCCTACAGCGTGGCTACACCTTC	CASSLQRGYTF
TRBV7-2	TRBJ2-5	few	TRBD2	TGTGCCAGCAGCCTATGGGGACTAGCGGGAGGTGGAACCCTCCAAGAGACCCAGTACTTC	CASSLWGLAGGGTLQETQYF
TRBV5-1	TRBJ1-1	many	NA	TGCGCCAGCAGCTTCCGGGACATTGGCGCGGACACTGAAGCTTTCTTT	CASSFRDIGADTEAFF
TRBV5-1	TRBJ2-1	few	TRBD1	TGCGCCAGCCGACAGGGGATCTTCAACAATGAGCAGTTCTTC	CASRQGIFNNEQFF
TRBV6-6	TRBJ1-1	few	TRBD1	TGTGCCAGCAGTTACGACAGGGGACCGAACACTGAAGCTTTCTTT	CASSYDRGPNTEAFF
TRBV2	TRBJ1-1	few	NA	TGTGCCAGCAGTTTGGACCTCTCGCGCACTGAAGCTTTCTTT	CASSLDLSRTEAFF
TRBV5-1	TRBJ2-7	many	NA	TGCGCCAGCAGCTTGGACCATCGCTACGAGCAGTACTTC	CASSLDHRYEQYF
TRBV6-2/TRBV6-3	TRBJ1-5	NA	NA	TGTGCCAGCAGGGGGGATTTGCGCAATCAGCCCCAGCATTTT	CASRGDLRNQPQHF
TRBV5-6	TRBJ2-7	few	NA	TGTGCCAGCACCCGAGGGGGTTACGAGCAGTACTTC	CASTRGGYEQYF
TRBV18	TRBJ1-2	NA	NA	TGTGCCAGCTCACCGTCCCAGGGTCGATTCGGCTACACCTTC	CASSPSQGRFGYTF
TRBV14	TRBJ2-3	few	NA	TGTGCCAGCAGCCACTGGCGGTACACAGATACGCAGTATTTT	CASSHWRYTDTQYF
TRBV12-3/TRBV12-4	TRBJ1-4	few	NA	TGTGCCAGCAGCCCCCTTATCCGGGGGACAACTAATGAAAAACTGTTTTTT	CASSPLIRGTTNEKLFF
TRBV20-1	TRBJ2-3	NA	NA	TGCAGTGCTAGTGGACAGCACACAGATACGCAGTATTTT	CSASGQHTDTQYF
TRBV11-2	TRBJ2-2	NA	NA	TGTGCCAGCAGGTTTCAGGGCAATGCGAACACCGGGGAGCTGTTTTTT	CASRFQGNANTGELFF
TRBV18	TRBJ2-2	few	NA	TGTGCCAGCTCACCACCGGCAGGGGACACCGGGGAGCTGTTTTTT	CASSPPAGDTGELFF
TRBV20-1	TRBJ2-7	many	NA	TGCAGTGCCGGAAAGACTACTTGGTACGAGCAGTACTTC	CSAGKTTWYEQYF
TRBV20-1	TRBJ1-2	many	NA	TGCAGTGCTCACTACCCGGACTCCGGTCCCCATGGCTACACCTTC	CSAHYPDSGPHGYTF
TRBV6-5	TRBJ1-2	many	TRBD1	TGTGCCAGCAGCCTAGGGACAGGGACTTCAGGCTACACCTTC	CASSLGTGTSGYTF
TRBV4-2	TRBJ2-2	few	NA	TGTGCCAGTAGATGGGCCGAGAACACCGGGGAGCTGTTTTTT	CASRWAENTGELFF
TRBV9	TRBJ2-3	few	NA	TGTGCCAGCAGCCCGAGCGACGGGAGCACAGATACGCAGTATTTT	CASSPSDGSTDTQYF
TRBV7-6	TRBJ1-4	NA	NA	TGTGCCAGCAGCCGCTCCGCCAGGGAGGATGAAAAACTGTTTTTT	CASSRSAREDEKLFF
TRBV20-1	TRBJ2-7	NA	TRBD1	TGCAGTGCTAGAGCTTCCGGGACAGGGATCCACGAGCAGTACTTC	CSARASGTGIHEQYF
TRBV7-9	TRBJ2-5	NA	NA	TGTGCCAGCAGCTACCTCGCAGGGGAAGAGACCCAGTACTTC	CASSYLAGEETQYF
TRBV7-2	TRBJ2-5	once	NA	TGTGCCAGCTCCCGAGACGGGAAAGTACGAGAGACCCAGTACTTC	CASSRDGKVRETQYF
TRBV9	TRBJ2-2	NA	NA	TGTGCCAGCAGCGTAGACAGGGATGGGTACGGGGAGCTGTTTTTT	CASSVDRDGYGELFF